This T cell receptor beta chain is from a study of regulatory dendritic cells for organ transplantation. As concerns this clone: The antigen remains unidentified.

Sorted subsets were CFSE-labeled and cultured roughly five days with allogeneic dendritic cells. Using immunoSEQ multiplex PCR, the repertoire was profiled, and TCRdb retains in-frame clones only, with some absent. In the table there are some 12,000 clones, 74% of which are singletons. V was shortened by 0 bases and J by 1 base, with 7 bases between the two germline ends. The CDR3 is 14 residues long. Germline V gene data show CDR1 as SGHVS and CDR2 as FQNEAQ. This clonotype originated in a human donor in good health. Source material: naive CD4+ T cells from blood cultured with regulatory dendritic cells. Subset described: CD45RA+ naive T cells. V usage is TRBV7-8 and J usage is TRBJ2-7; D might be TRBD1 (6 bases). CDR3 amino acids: CASSLAGGSYEQYF. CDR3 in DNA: TGTGCCAGCAGCTTAGCAGGGGGTTCCTACGAGCAGTACTTC.